The T cell receptor beta chain under discussion was sequenced for a study of cytomegalovirus exposure and HLA in healthy donors. Study as a whole: HLA-typed donors were the source of about 85 million unique TCRs held in an early data release.

Healthy bone marrow donors supplied every sample. Between the trimmed V and J ends, which lost 2 bases and 5 bases, there was a span of 31 bases. Germline V gene data show CDR1 as MNHNS and CDR2 as SASEGT. This CDR3 comprises 21 residues. With 60 Vbeta and 13 Jbeta primers, the PCR was carried out. The table came from immunoSEQ multiplex PCR; TCRdb's copy has only in-frame clones and leaves some out. The sample yields over 150,000 clones, roughly 73% seen once. V is TRBV6-1 and J is TRBJ2-1; possibly TRBD1 for D (10 bases). Specimen: PBMCs. The origin of this receptor is a male donor in good health and CMV-seronegative. As DNA, the CDR3 is TGTGCCAGCAGTGAAAAGGCGGGACAGGGGACGGTAGCGGGAGTCCACAATGAGCAGTTCTTC. Encoded protein: CASSEKAGQGTVAGVHNEQFF.